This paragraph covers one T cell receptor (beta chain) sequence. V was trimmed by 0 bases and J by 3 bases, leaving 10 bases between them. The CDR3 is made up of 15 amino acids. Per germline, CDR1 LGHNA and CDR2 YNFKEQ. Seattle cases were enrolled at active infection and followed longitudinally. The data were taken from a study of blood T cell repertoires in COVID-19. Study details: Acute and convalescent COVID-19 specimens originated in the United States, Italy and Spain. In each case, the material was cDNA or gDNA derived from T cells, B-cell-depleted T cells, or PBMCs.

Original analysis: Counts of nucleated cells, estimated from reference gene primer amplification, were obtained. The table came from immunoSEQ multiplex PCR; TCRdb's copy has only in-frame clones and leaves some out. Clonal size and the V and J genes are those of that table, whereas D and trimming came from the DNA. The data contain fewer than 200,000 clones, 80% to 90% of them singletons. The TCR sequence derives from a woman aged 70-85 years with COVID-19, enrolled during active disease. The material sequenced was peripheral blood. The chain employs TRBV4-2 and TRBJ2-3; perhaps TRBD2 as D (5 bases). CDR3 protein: CASSQDLAVTDTQYF. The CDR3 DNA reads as TGTGCCAGCAGCCAAGACCTAGCAGTAACAGATACGCAGTATTTT.